These T cell receptor beta chains were read from a single sample in a study of cytomegalovirus exposure and HLA in healthy donors. TCRdb's copy holds only in-frame clones and misses some; the assay was immunoSEQ multiplex PCR. The sample lists 57,000 or so clones, about 96% seen once, with 0.9% to 1% in the top ten. The sample was PBMCs. These receptors came from a man aged 18 to 30 in good health and CMV-seronegative. CDR3s include the opening cysteine and the closing phenylalanine or tryptophan. The order of the fields is D gene, clone size, V gene, J gene, CDR3 DNA, CDR3 protein. D genes are given only for firm matches. A clone size is listed for some rows: how often the clone was seen (once, few, many), or a class if it is expanded.

TRBD1	.	TRBV28	TRBJ2-7	TGTGCCAGCAGTTCCTATCGGACAGGGGCCAACTCCTACGAGCAGTACTTC	CASSSYRTGANSYEQYF
TRBD1	.	TRBV6-5	TRBJ2-5	TGTGCCAGCAGTTATTCCGAGACAGGGGTAGAGACCCAGTACTTC	CASSYSETGVETQYF
.	once	TRBV4-1	TRBJ2-6	TGCGCCAGCAGCCAAGCTCCCCTTGGGGCCAACGTCCTGACTTTC	CASSQAPLGANVLTF
TRBD2	once	TRBV6-6	TRBJ2-1	TGTGCCAGCAGTCCTCTAGCGGGAGAACCAAACAATGAGCAGTTCTTC	CASSPLAGEPNNEQFF
TRBD1	.	TRBV5-6	TRBJ1-5	TGTGCCAGCAGCCAGACAGGGCCGGGTCAGCCCCAGCATTTT	CASSQTGPGQPQHF
.	.	TRBV7-9	TRBJ2-1	TGTGCCAGCAGCTACAAGAATGAGCAGTTCTTC	CASSYKNEQFF
TRBD1	.	TRBV19	TRBJ2-7	TGTGCCAGTAGTTCCTACCGGGACAGCGGAGTCGAGCAGTACTTC	CASSSYRDSGVEQYF
.	.	TRBV7-9	TRBJ2-5	TGTGCCAGCAGCCTTGGGCCCATCCCCAGGCCGCCCGAAGAGACCCAGTACTTC	CASSLGPIPRPPEETQYF
TRBD2	.	TRBV15	TRBJ2-7	TGTGCCACCAGCGGGGAGGGCCACGACGAGCAGTACTTC	CATSGEGHDEQYF
TRBD2	.	TRBV28	TRBJ2-7	TGTGCCAGCAGTTTAGGGCGGGAGGGTTCCGTCGAGCAGTACTTC	CASSLGREGSVEQYF
.	.	TRBV28	TRBJ2-7	TGTGCCAGCAGTTTACCAGGGGGGTACGAGCAGTACTTC	CASSLPGGYEQYF
TRBD2	few	TRBV28	TRBJ2-1	TGTGCCAGCAGAAGCGGGAGGGGGGGATACAATGAGCAGTTCTTC	CASRSGRGGYNEQFF
TRBD2	.	TRBV18	TRBJ2-1	TGTGCCAGCTCACCACTTTATCCGGGACTAGCGGGAGTCAGGGAGCAGTTCTTC	CASSPLYPGLAGVREQFF
.	.	TRBV29-1	TRBJ1-2	TGCAGCGTTGAAGAAGGGGTCAGGGGTGGCTACACCTTC	CSVEEGVRGGYTF
TRBD2	.	TRBV27	TRBJ2-7	TGTGCCAGCAGCGAGAGATCGGGACTAGCGGGAGCCTACGAGCAGTACTTC	CASSERSGLAGAYEQYF
TRBD2	.	TRBV7-7	TRBJ2-7	TGTGCTAGCAGCTTAGCAAGTGGACTAGCGCTCTCCTACGAGCAGTACTTC	CASSLASGLALSYEQYF
TRBD1	.	TRBV28	TRBJ2-7	TGTGCCAGCGGATGGACAGGGGTAAGCGAGCAGTACTTC	CASGWTGVSEQYF
TRBD1	few	TRBV11-2	TRBJ2-7	TGTGCCAGCAGCTTAGCCGGGACAGATTACGAGCAGTACTTC	CASSLAGTDYEQYF
TRBD1	.	TRBV27	TRBJ2-7	TGTGCCAGCAGCCCCCCGACAGGGGGTATCTGGGAGCAGTACTTC	CASSPPTGGIWEQYF
TRBD2	.	TRBV7-9	TRBJ2-1	TGTGCCAGCAGCGACAGCGGGAGGGACAATGAGCAGTTCTTC	CASSDSGRDNEQFF
.	.	TRBV29-1	TRBJ1-4	TGCAGCGCTTACTCTGCAACTAATGAAAAACTGTTTTTT	CSAYSATNEKLFF
.	once	TRBV5-1	TRBJ2-7	TGCGCCAGCAGCTTGGTTCAGGGTATGGACAACGAGCAGTACTTC	CASSLVQGMDNEQYF
.	.	TRBV7-2	TRBJ2-7	TGTGCCAGCAGCACCGGATCGGGAATTCTCTACGAGCAGTACTTC	CASSTGSGILYEQYF
.	.	TRBV6-4	TRBJ2-7	TGTGCCAGCAGTGACTCGAAGGGGAGGTTAGGCTACGAGCAGTACTTC	CASSDSKGRLGYEQYF
.	.	TRBV4-2	TRBJ1-5	TGTGCCAGCAGCCAAGAGGGCGGGCGTAGCAATCAGCCCCAGCATTTT	CASSQEGGRSNQPQHF
.	.	TRBV18	TRBJ2-1	TGTGCCAGCTCACCAAGGTTGTTTAGGGGCAATGAGCAGTTCTTC	CASSPRLFRGNEQFF
.	.	TRBV6-5	TRBJ2-5	TGTGCCAGCAGTTACGGGGGGGAGACCCAGTACTTC	CASSYGGETQYF
TRBD1	.	TRBV5-6	TRBJ1-1	TGTGCCAGCAGCTTGGGGACAGGGTTTGCTTTCTTT	CASSLGTGFAFF
TRBD2	.	TRBV5-1	TRBJ2-7	TGCGCCAGCAGCTTGTCTACTAGCGGCTACGAGCAGTACTTC	CASSLSTSGYEQYF
TRBD2	.	TRBV5-1	TRBJ2-7	TGCGCCAGCAGCTTGTCGAATATACGGGGACTAGCGAGGTACGAGCAGTACTTC	CASSLSNIRGLARYEQYF
.	.	TRBV28	TRBJ1-1	TGTGCCAGCACAGGCCTGAACACTGAAGCTTTCTTT	CASTGLNTEAFF
TRBD2	.	TRBV7-2	TRBJ2-1	TGTGCCAGCAGCTCCGTAGCGGGGACCCCCTACAATGAGCAGTTCTTC	CASSSVAGTPYNEQFF
TRBD1	.	TRBV7-9	TRBJ2-7	TGTGCCAGCAGCTCCAACAGGGGCGAGCAGTACTTC	CASSSNRGEQYF
.	.	TRBV27	TRBJ2-7	TGTGCCAGCATTGGACAGAGGTACGAGCAGTACTTC	CASIGQRYEQYF
TRBD1	.	TRBV27	TRBJ1-2	TGTGCCAGCACCCGAGGAGGGGGCACCGGCTATGGCTACACCTTC	CASTRGGGTGYGYTF
TRBD2	.	TRBV6-6	TRBJ2-5	TGTGCCACTAAGCGGGAGGCCGGAGAGGAGACCCAGTACTTC	CATKREAGEETQYF
TRBD1	.	TRBV28	TRBJ2-5	TGTGCCAGCAATGACAGGGGGCAAGAGACCCAGTACTTC	CASNDRGQETQYF
TRBD1	.	TRBV28	TRBJ1-2	TGTGCCAGCAGTTCCCCCTTGTTGGGACAGGGGGAGTATGGCTACACCTTC	CASSSPLLGQGEYGYTF
TRBD2	.	TRBV13	TRBJ2-2	TGTGCCAGCAGCCCGGGGGGGCTCTACGGAGCCGGGGAGCTGTTTTTT	CASSPGGLYGAGELFF
.	once	TRBV23-1	TRBJ2-7	TGCGCCAGCAGTCAATCGATAGGCGGGACTTTCCCATCCTACGAGCAGTACTTC	CASSQSIGGTFPSYEQYF
TRBD1	.	TRBV15	TRBJ2-2	TGTGCCACCAGCACAAGGGACAGGGACACCGGGGAGCTGTTTTTT	CATSTRDRDTGELFF
.	once	TRBV27	TRBJ2-3	TGTGCCAGCAGTTCTATGCCCCGTACAGATACGCAGTATTTT	CASSSMPRTDTQYF
TRBD2	.	TRBV28	TRBJ2-7	TGTGCCAGCAGTTTGCCCGGACTAGCGGGAGGGCCCTCCTACGAGCAGTACTTC	CASSLPGLAGGPSYEQYF
.	.	TRBV6-5	TRBJ2-7	TGTGCCAGCAGTTACGGCACAGGAACCTACGAGCAGTACTTC	CASSYGTGTYEQYF
TRBD1	.	TRBV14	TRBJ1-3	TGTGCCAGCAGCCTACTGACAGGGGCTGGAAACACCATATATTTT	CASSLLTGAGNTIYF
TRBD1	.	TRBV4-1	TRBJ2-7	TGCGCCAGCAGCCAAGCCCATGGCGGGACAGGATTCTACGAGCAGTACTTC	CASSQAHGGTGFYEQYF
TRBD2	few	TRBV30	TRBJ2-1	TGTGCCTGTGGGGTATCTAGCGGGAGAAATGAGCAGTTCTTC	CACGVSSGRNEQFF